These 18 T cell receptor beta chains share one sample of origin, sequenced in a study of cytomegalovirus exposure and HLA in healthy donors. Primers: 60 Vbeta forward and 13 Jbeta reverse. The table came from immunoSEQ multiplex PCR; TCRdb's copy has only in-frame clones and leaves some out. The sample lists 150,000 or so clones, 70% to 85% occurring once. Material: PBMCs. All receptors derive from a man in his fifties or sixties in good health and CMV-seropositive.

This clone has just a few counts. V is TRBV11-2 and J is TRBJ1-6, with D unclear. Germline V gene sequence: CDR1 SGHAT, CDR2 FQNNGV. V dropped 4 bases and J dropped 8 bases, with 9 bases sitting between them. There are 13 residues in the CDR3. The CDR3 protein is CASSSLIDSPLHF. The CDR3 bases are TGTGCCAGCAGCTCCCTCATAGATTCACCCCTCCACTTT.

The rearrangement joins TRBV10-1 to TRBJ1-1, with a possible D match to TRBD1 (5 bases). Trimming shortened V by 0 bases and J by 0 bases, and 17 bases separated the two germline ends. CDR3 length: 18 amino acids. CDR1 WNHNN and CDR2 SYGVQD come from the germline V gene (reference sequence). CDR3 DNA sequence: TGCGCCAGCAGTGAGTCCCGGGACGGGGGAAAGCTGAACACTGAAGCTTTCTTT. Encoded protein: CASSESRDGGKLNTEAFF.

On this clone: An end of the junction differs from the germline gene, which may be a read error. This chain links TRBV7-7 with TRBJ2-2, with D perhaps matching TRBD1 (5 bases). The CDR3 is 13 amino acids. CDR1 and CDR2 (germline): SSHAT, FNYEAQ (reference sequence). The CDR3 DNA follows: TGTGCTAGCAGCTTAGTTTGGGGCGAGGAGCTGTTTTTT. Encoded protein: CASSLVWGEELFF.

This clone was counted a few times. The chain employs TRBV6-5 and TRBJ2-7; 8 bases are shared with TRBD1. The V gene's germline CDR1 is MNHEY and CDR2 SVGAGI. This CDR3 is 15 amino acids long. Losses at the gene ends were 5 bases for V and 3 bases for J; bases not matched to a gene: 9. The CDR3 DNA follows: TGTGCCAGCAGTAAAGACGGGACAGGACACTACGAGCAGTACTTC. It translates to CASSKDGTGHYEQYF.

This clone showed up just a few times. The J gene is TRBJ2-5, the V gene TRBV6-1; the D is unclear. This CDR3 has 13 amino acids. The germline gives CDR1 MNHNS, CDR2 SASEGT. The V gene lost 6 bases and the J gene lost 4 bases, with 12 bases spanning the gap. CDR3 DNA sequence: TGTGCCAGCAGACCCGTCTCGGTAGAGACCCAGTACTTC. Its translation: CASRPVSVETQYF.

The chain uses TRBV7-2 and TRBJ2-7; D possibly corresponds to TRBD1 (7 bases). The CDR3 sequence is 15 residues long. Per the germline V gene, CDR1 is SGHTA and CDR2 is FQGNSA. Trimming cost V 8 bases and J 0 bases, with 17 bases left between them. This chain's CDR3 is CASAPEGATSYEQYF. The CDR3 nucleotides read TGTGCCAGCGCACCGGAGGGGGCTACCTCCTACGAGCAGTACTTC.

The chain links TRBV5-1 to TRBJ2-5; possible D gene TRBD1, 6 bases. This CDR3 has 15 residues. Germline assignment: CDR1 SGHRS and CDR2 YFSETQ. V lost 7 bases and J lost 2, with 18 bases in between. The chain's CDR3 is CASGPSRQVQETQYF. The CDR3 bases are TGCGCCAGCGGCCCCAGCCGACAGGTACAAGAGACCCAGTACTTC.

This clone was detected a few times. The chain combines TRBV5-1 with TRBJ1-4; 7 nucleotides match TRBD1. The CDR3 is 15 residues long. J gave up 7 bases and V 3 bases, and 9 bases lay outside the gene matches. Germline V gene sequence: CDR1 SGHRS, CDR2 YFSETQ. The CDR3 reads CASSYPTGFLEKLFF. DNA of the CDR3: TGCGCCAGCAGCTACCCGACAGGGTTTCTTGAAAAACTGTTTTTT. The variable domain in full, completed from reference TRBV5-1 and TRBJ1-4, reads KAGVTQTPRYLIKTRGQQVTLSCSPISGHRSVSWYQQTPGQGLQFLFEYFSETQRNKGNFPGRFSGRQFSNSRSEMNVSTLELGDSALYLCASSYPTGFLEKLFFGSGTQLSVL.

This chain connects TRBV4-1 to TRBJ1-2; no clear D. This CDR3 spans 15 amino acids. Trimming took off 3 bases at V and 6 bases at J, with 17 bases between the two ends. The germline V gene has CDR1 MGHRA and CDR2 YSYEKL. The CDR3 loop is CASSHPLPGSDGYTF. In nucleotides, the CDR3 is TGCGCCAGCAGCCACCCCCTCCCGGGGTCGGATGGCTACACCTTC.

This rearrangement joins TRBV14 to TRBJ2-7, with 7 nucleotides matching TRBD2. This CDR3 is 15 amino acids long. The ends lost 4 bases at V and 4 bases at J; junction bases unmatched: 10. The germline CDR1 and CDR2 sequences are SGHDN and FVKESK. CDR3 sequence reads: CASSRSGGGYYEQYF. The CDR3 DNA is TGTGCCAGCAGCCGCTCTGGCGGGGGATATTACGAGCAGTACTTC.

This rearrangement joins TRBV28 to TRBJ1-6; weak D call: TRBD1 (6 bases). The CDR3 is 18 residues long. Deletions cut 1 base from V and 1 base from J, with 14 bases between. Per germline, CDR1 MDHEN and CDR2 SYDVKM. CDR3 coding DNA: TGTGCCAGCAGTTTATCCGGAAAACAGGGATCCTATAATTCACCCCTCCACTTT. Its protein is CASSLSGKQGSYNSPLHF.

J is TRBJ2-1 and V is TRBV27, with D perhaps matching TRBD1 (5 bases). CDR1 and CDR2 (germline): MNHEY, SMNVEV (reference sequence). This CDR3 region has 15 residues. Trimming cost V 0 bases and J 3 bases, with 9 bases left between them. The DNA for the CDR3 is TGTGCCAGCAGTTTATCCAATAGGGGCTACAATGAGCAGTTCTTC. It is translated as CASSLSNRGYNEQFF.

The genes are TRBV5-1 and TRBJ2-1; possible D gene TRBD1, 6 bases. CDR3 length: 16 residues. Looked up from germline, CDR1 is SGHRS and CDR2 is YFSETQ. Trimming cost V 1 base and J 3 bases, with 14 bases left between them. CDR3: CASSLSQGTVYNEQFF. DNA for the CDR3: TGCGCCAGCAGCTTGAGTCAGGGGACCGTCTACAATGAGCAGTTCTTC.

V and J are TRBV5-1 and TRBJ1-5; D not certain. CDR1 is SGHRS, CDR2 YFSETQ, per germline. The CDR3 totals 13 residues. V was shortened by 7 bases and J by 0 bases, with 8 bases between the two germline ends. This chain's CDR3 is CASSEYSNQPQHF. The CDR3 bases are TGCGCCAGCTCTGAGTATAGCAATCAGCCCCAGCATTTT.

This CDR3 reads CASSDLSYNSPLHF. CDR3 DNA sequence: TGCGCCAGCAGTGATCTCAGTTATAATTCACCCCTCCACTTT. The V and J genes are TRBV10-2 and TRBJ1-6; D is ambiguous. V shed 3 bases and J shed 4 bases, with 7 bases lying between them. CDR1 and CDR2 from the germline V gene are WSHSY and SAAADI. CDR3 length equals 14 residues.

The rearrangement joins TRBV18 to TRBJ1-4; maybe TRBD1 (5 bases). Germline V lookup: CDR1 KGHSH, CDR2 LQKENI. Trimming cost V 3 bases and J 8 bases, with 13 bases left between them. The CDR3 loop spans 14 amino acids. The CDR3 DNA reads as TGTGCCAGCTCACCGGGGCAGGGCTTGGAAAAACTGTTTTTT. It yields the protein CASSPGQGLEKLFF.

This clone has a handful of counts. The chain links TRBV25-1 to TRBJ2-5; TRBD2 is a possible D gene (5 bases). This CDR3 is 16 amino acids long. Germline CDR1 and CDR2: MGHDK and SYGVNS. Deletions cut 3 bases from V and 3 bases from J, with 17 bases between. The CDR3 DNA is TGTGCCAGCAGTGATGTGCCGGGGATCGGAAAAGAGACCCAGTACTTC. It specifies CASSDVPGIGKETQYF.

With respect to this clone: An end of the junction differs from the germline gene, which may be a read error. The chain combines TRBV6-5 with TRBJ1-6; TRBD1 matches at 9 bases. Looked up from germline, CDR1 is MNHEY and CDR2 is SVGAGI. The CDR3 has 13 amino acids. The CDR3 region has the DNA TGTGCCAGCAGTCCCCACCGGGACAGGGTCCTCTACTTT. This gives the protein CASSPHRDRVLYF.